These 3 T cell receptor beta chains originate from one sample sequenced in a study of blood T cell repertoires in COVID-19. Method: immunoSEQ multiplex PCR; TCRdb's copy keeps in-frame clones and lacks some. The sample carries approximately 250,000 clones, around 83% recorded once. Sequencing input: peripheral blood. The receptors were gathered from a woman aged 45-65 years with acute or convalescent COVID-19.

V is TRBV7-6 and J is TRBJ2-2, with a weak D call TRBD1 (7 bases). Trimming took 5 bases from V and 3 from J, leaving 16 bases between them. CDR1 is SGHVS and CDR2 is FNYEAQ in the germline V gene. This CDR3 region has 16 residues. The chain's CDR3 is CASSPLRGADTGELFF. The CDR3 nucleotides read TGTGCCAGCAGCCCGCTCAGGGGGGCGGACACCGGGGAGCTGTTTTTT.

The chain has TRBV19 and TRBJ1-5; a weak D match, TRBD1 (5 bases). The V end was cut by 6 bases, the J end by 0 bases, with 9 bases between. Looked up from germline, CDR1 is LNHDA and CDR2 is SQIVND (reference sequence). The CDR3 has 14 residues. The CDR3 loop is CASRGRVSNQPQHF. The DNA for the CDR3 is TGTGCCAGTAGGGGCAGGGTTAGCAATCAGCCCCAGCATTTT.

The J gene is TRBJ1-3, the V gene TRBV2; D remains ambiguous. Germline CDR1 is SNHLY and CDR2 is FYNNEI. Trimming left V 1 base short and J 4 bases short, with 20 bases between. The CDR3 loop spans 18 amino acids. The CDR3 loop is CASSEVVMRRPRGNTIYF. The CDR3 nucleotides are TGTGCCAGCAGTGAAGTCGTAATGCGACGACCTAGGGGAAACACCATATATTTT. The whole variable domain, filled in from reference TRBV2 and TRBJ1-3, reads EPEVTQTPSHQVTQMGQEVILRCVPISNHLYFYWYRQILGQKVEFLVSFYNNEISEKSEIFDDQFSVERPDGSNFTLKIRSTKLEDSAMYFCASSEVVMRRPRGNTIYFGEGSWLTVV.